These 32 T cell receptor beta chains originate from one sample sequenced in a study of response to subunit inactivated influenza vaccine. A single record per CDR3 protein comes from TCRdb applying MiXCR to the RT-PCR reads. The repertoire holds about 520,000 distinct CDR3 sequences, with 25% as singletons. Specimen: CD4+ T cells sorted from PBMCs, collected around 5 days after vaccination. These receptors came from a man in his fifties or sixties who received an inactivated influenza vaccine.

In the case of this clonotype: Compared with germline, one end of the junction differs, possibly owing to a read error. The rearrangement uses TRBV12-3 or TRBV12-4 and TRBJ2-1; 8 bases match TRBD2. The CDR3 is made up of 18 amino acids. In nucleotides, the CDR3 is TGTGCCAGCTGTTTATTCCTGGTACTAGCGGCCTCCTACAATGAGCAGTTCTTC. Amino acids: CASCLFLVLAASYNEQFF.

The chain links TRBV7-2 to TRBJ2-2; TRBD2 matches at 10 bases. The V and J ends lost 5 bases and 5 bases, in that order; junction bases with no gene match: 8. Germline CDR1 is SGHTA and CDR2 is FQGNSA. The CDR3 extends over 16 amino acids. In DNA, the CDR3 is TGTGCCAGCAGCGGCCCTAGCGGGAGAGTTACCGGGGAGCTGTTTTTT. Its protein is CASSGPSGRVTGELFF. Using reference TRBV7-2 and TRBJ2-2 for the parts outside the CDR3, the full variable domain is GAGVSQSPSNKVTEKGKDVELRCDPISGHTALYWYRQSLGQGLEFLIYFQGNSAPDKSGLPSDRFSAERTGGSVSTLTIQRTQQEDSAVYLCASSGPSGRVTGELFFGEGSRLTVL.

In its sample, this clonotype was seen a few times. The V call is TRBV4-2, the J call TRBJ1-5, with D maybe TRBD1 (6 bases). Germline CDR1 reads LGHNA; CDR2 reads YNFKEQ. Trimming removed 3 bases at V and 1 base at J, with 19 bases between. The CDR3 totals 18 residues. The chain's CDR3 is CASSHPGDRGGSNQPQHF. The CDR3 DNA is TGTGCCAGCAGCCATCCAGGGGATAGAGGGGGGAGCAATCAGCCCCAGCATTTT.

This clonotype has more than one count but fewer than ten. The V gene is TRBV10-3, the J gene TRBJ2-7; D possibly corresponds to TRBD2 (6 bases). Germline lookup yields CDR1 ENHRY and CDR2 SYGVKD. CDR3 length equals 14 residues. V was cut by 4 bases and J by 3 bases, with 13 bases left in between. Here the CDR3 reads CAISVSGGGYEQYF. Written as DNA, the CDR3 is TGTGCCATCAGTGTTAGCGGAGGAGGCTACGAGCAGTACTTC.

The gene calls are TRBV7-8 and TRBJ2-3; 11 bases line up with TRBD2. CDR1 SGHVS and CDR2 FQNEAQ come from the germline V gene. The trim removed 2 bases at V and 6 bases at J, leaving 10 bases unmatched. The CDR3 is made up of 17 amino acids. CDR3 bases: TGTGCCAGCAGCTTACACCTAGCGGGAGGAGGTCTGGATACGCAGTATTTT. Encoded protein: CASSLHLAGGGLDTQYF. The whole variable domain, filled in from reference TRBV7-8 and TRBJ2-3, reads GAGVSQSPRYKVAKRGQDVALRCDPISGHVSLFWYQQALGQGPEFLTYFQNEAQLDKSGLPSDRFFAERPEGSVSTLKIQRTQQEDSAVYLCASSLHLAGGGLDTQYFGPGTRLTVL.

This clonotype showed up just a few times. The chain recombines TRBV28 with TRBJ2-3, with a possible D match to TRBD1 (7 bases). V lost 1 base and J 3 bases, leaving 17 bases between the germline ends. CDR3 length: 17 amino acids. Looked up from germline, CDR1 is MDHEN and CDR2 is SYDVKM. In DNA form, the CDR3 reads TGTGCCAGCAGTTTATTAACCGGGGCAGGGGGGACAGATACGCAGTATTTT. Amino acid sequence: CASSLLTGAGGTDTQYF.

The chain uses TRBV20-1 and TRBJ2-1; weak D call: TRBD2 (6 bases). V was cut by 6 bases and J by 3 bases, with 24 bases left in between. Germline V gives CDR1 DFQATT, CDR2 SNEGSKA (reference sequence). This CDR3 is 17 amino acids long. The CDR3 reads CSAPHRRARRLYNEQFF. The CDR3 DNA sequence: TGCAGTGCCCCCCACCGGAGGGCCCGGAGGCTCTACAATGAGCAGTTCTTC.

The chain employs TRBV20-1 and TRBJ2-2; D call uncertain. The CDR3 is 12 amino acids. The germline CDR1 and CDR2 sequences are DFQATT and SNEGSKA (reference sequence). V was pared by 0 bases and J by 3 bases, with 2 bases between. The DNA for the CDR3 is TGCAGTGCTAGAGAGTACACCGGGGAGCTGTTTTTT. Its protein is CSAREYTGELFF.

V and J are TRBV12-3 or TRBV12-4 and TRBJ2-2, with 8 bases fitting TRBD2. The CDR3 is 15 amino acids. With V trimmed by 7 bases and J by 4 bases, 8 bases remained unmatched. CDR3 sequence: CASTFAGGGTGELFF. As DNA, the CDR3 is TGTGCCAGCACCTTCGCGGGAGGTGGCACCGGGGAGCTGTTTTTT.

The chain links TRBV29-1 to TRBJ2-5, with D possibly TRBD2 on 5 matching bases. The CDR3 has 12 amino acids. Germline assignment: CDR1 SQVTM and CDR2 ANQGSEA. The V and J ends lost 3 bases and 5 bases respectively, with 10 bases between them. The CDR3 here is CSVERAGETQYF. The CDR3 DNA follows: TGCAGCGTTGAGAGGGCCGGGGAGACCCAGTACTTC.

This clonotype has only a few counts. The V gene is TRBV20-1, the J gene TRBJ2-5; TRBD2 matches at 8 bases. Looked up from germline, CDR1 is DFQATT and CDR2 is SNEGSKA (reference sequence). The CDR3 extends over 15 amino acids. J lost 2 bases, V lost 3 bases, and 8 bases had no gene match. The CDR3 protein is CSASMGTSGQETQYF. CDR3 nucleotides: TGCAGTGCTAGCATGGGGACTAGTGGGCAAGAGACCCAGTACTTC.

In its sample, this clonotype was seen a few times. The chain carries TRBV12-3 or TRBV12-4 and TRBJ1-6; maybe TRBD1 (6 bases). The CDR3 spans 15 residues. V was cut by 1 base and J by 2 bases, with 6 bases left in between. The CDR3 DNA reads as TGTGCCAGCAGTTTAGACAGGGCCTATAATTCACCCCTCCACTTT. Protein sequence: CASSLDRAYNSPLHF.

The J gene is TRBJ2-3, the V gene TRBV7-9; D ambiguous. Germline CDR1 is SEHNR and CDR2 is FQNEAQ (reference sequence). The CDR3 covers 17 residues. V was cut by 1 base and J by 0 bases, with 14 bases left in between. CDR3 coding DNA: TGTGCCAGCAGCTTAGACAGACTTTCTTATAGCACAGATACGCAGTATTTT. Its protein product is CASSLDRLSYSTDTQYF.

In this sample, this clonotype turned up a few times. CDR3 protein: CASSFGDRYQETQYF. The CDR3 DNA sequence: TGTGCCAGCTCCTTCGGGGACAGGTACCAAGAGACCCAGTACTTC. The chain uses TRBV6-1 and TRBJ2-5, with 8 positions matching TRBD1. Per germline, CDR1 MNHNS and CDR2 SASEGT. This CDR3 is 15 amino acids long. V was clipped by 8 bases and J by 0 bases; unmatched bases: 8.

This clonotype has only a few counts. The chain employs TRBV29-1 and TRBJ2-7; 11 nucleotides agree with TRBD1. The junction had 10 bases not matched to a gene; V was cut back by 3 bases and J by 3 bases. The CDR3 contains 16 residues. The V gene's germline CDR1 is SQVTM and CDR2 ANQGSEA. The CDR3 sequence is CSVDGFRDRGSYEQYF. CDR3 in DNA: TGCAGCGTTGACGGGTTCCGGGACAGGGGGAGCTACGAGCAGTACTTC.

This clonotype was seen only once. Here the CDR3 reads CASSLYGLGYNEQFF. The CDR3, as DNA: TGTGCCAGCAGCTTATACGGGCTGGGTTACAATGAGCAGTTCTTC. The V call is TRBV7-2, the J call TRBJ2-1; D gene uncertain. Trimming took 2 bases from V and 4 from J, leaving 12 bases between them. The CDR3 is 15 residues long. In germline, CDR1 is SGHTA, CDR2 FQGNSA.

In this sample, this clonotype turned up a few times. The chain links TRBV20-1 to TRBJ2-1; tentative D call: TRBD1 (5 bases). CDR1 is DFQATT and CDR2 is SNEGSKA in the germline V gene (reference sequence). The V end was cut by 1 base, the J end by 3 bases, with 13 bases between. This CDR3 has 15 residues. CDR3 coding DNA: TGCAGTGCTAGAGTAGGGGCATTTCGCTACAATGAGCAGTTCTTC. This codes for CSARVGAFRYNEQFF.

This clonotype was counted between two and nine times. The rearrangement links TRBV12-3 or TRBV12-4 to TRBJ2-5; D might be TRBD2 (5 bases). V lost 1 base and J 10 bases, leaving 10 bases between the germline ends. The CDR3 is made up of 12 amino acids. The CDR3: CASSLGGKSQYF. For the CDR3, the DNA is TGTGCCAGCAGTTTAGGAGGGAAGAGCCAGTACTTC.

This clonotype was observed once. This chain links TRBV5-6 with TRBJ2-7, with D hard to call. Germline CDR1 reads SGHDT; CDR2 reads YYEEEE. The CDR3 length is 16 residues. Trimming removed 4 bases at V and 2 bases at J, with 19 bases between. CDR3 sequence (DNA): TGTGCCAGCAGCCGGAAGGGTGAAGGCCCTCCCTACGAGCAGTACTTC. It is translated as CASSRKGEGPPYEQYF.

The V call is TRBV12-3 or TRBV12-4, the J call TRBJ1-2; D might be TRBD1 (5 bases). This CDR3 spans 15 amino acids. V dropped 2 bases and J dropped 4 bases, with 14 bases sitting between them. This CDR3 reads CASSLSRGELYGYTF. DNA of the CDR3: TGTGCCAGCAGTTTAAGTCGGGGGGAGCTCTATGGCTACACCTTC.

The chain carries TRBV29-1 and TRBJ2-5; 9 bases line up with TRBD2. This CDR3 contains 16 residues. Losses at the gene ends were 3 bases for V and 1 base for J; bases not matched to a gene: 9. Germline lookup yields CDR1 SQVTM and CDR2 ANQGSEA. CDR3 in amino acids: CSVEGSGSPSQETQYF. The CDR3 DNA follows: TGCAGCGTTGAGGGTAGCGGGAGTCCTTCCCAAGAGACCCAGTACTTC.

Ten or more counts support this clonotype. This rearrangement joins TRBV29-1 to TRBJ2-1; a weak D match, TRBD1 (5 bases). The V end lost 5 bases, the J end lost 6 bases, and 11 bases lay between the germline ends. The CDR3 is 12 residues long. Germline V lookup: CDR1 SQVTM, CDR2 ANQGSEA. CDR3 protein: CSVSGQFNEQFF. CDR3 coding DNA: TGCAGCGTTTCAGGACAATTCAATGAGCAGTTCTTC.

This clonotype was counted many times. The V call is TRBV3-1, the J call TRBJ1-1, with D maybe TRBD1 (6 bases). Looked up from germline, CDR1 is LGHDT and CDR2 is YNNKEL (reference sequence). Trimming shortened V by 0 bases and J by 6 bases, and 8 bases separated the two germline ends. The CDR3 is 13 amino acids. CDR3 coding DNA: TGTGCCAGCAGCCAAGATAGGACAGCTGAAGCTTTCTTT. It codes for CASSQDRTAEAFF.

This clonotype was seen only once. J is TRBJ2-7 and V is TRBV30, with 8 bases identical to TRBD1. The germline CDR1 and CDR2 sequences are GTSNPN and SVGIG (reference sequence). The CDR3 has 14 residues. With V trimmed by 8 bases and J by 2 bases, 11 bases remained unmatched. This chain's CDR3 is CAGYLDRAPYEQYF. CDR3 nucleotides: TGTGCCGGATACTTGGACAGGGCCCCCTACGAGCAGTACTTC.

The rearrangement uses TRBV6-5 and TRBJ2-5; 8 bases line up with TRBD1. The CDR3 is made up of 14 amino acids. Trimming removed 2 bases from V and 5 bases from J; junction bases left unmatched: 4. Germline-derived CDR1 and CDR2 are MNHEY and SVGAGI. The CDR3 loop is CASSYQGAMETQYF. The CDR3 nucleotides are TGTGCCAGCAGTTACCAGGGGGCTATGGAGACCCAGTACTTC.

In this sample, this clonotype turned up a few times. V gene TRBV5-1 combines with J gene TRBJ2-2, with D perhaps TRBD2 (5 bases). This CDR3 is 15 amino acids long. The germline gives CDR1 SGHRS, CDR2 YFSETQ. Trimming pared 1 base from V and 0 bases from J, leaving 7 bases between. The CDR3 spells CASSLLATNTGELFF. In DNA form, the CDR3 reads TGCGCCAGCAGCTTGCTAGCTACGAACACCGGGGAGCTGTTTTTT.

The chain employs TRBV5-1 and TRBJ2-2; the D gene could be TRBD1 or TRBD2 (5 bases each). There are 15 residues in the CDR3. Germline lookup yields CDR1 SGHRS and CDR2 YFSETQ. V was trimmed by 4 bases and J by 3 bases, leaving 13 bases between them. DNA for the CDR3: TGCGCCAGCAGCCCTCCGGTGGGGGACACCGGGGAGCTGTTTTTT. Translation gives CASSPPVGDTGELFF.

This clonotype showed up just a few times. V and J are TRBV5-1 and TRBJ2-2; D gene ambiguous. The length of the CDR3 is 15 residues. V lost 0 bases and J lost 3, with 9 bases in between. CDR1 is SGHRS, CDR2 YFSETQ, per germline. The DNA of the CDR3 is TGCGCCAGCAGCTTGGCGCTTGGGGACACCGGGGAGCTGTTTTTT. Its translation: CASSLALGDTGELFF.

This rearrangement joins TRBV6-2 or TRBV6-3 to TRBJ1-6; no definite D call. The CDR3 extends over 11 amino acids. Germline V CDR1 and CDR2: MNHEY, SVGEGT. V lost 9 bases to trimming and J lost 5 bases, with 5 bases between them. The CDR3 DNA reads TGTGCCAGTCGGGATAATTCACCCCTCCACTTT. Translating it yields CASRDNSPLHF.

The chain couples TRBV29-1 to TRBJ2-2; D tentatively reads TRBD1 or TRBD2 (7 bases each). The V end lost 7 bases, the J end lost 4 bases, and 16 bases lay between the germline ends. The CDR3 has 14 residues. The germline V gene encodes CDR1 SQVTM and CDR2 ANQGSEA. For the CDR3, the DNA is TGCAGCGGGACGGGCAGGGGGGGCACCGGGGAGCTGTTTTTT. Protein: CSGTGRGGTGELFF.

CDR3 nucleotide sequence: TGTGCCAGCAGTTTTGGCCAGCTTAGGCAAAACATTCAGTACTTC. This sequence encodes CASSFGQLRQNIQYF. V is TRBV12-3 or TRBV12-4 and J is TRBJ2-4; D ambiguous. V was cut by 3 bases and J by 5 bases, with 14 bases left in between. This CDR3 is 15 amino acids long.

The V and J genes are TRBV18 and TRBJ2-5, with D unclear. The V gene lost 1 base and the J gene lost 1 base, with 10 bases spanning the gap. Germline lookup yields CDR1 KGHSH and CDR2 LQKENI. The CDR3 loop spans 15 amino acids. The CDR3 sequence: CASSPQGTTQETQYF. CDR3 sequence (DNA): TGTGCCAGCTCACCACAGGGAACAACCCAAGAGACCCAGTACTTC.